The 10 T cell receptor beta chains presented below share a single source sample, sequenced in a study of Graves' ophthalmopathy and Graves' hyperthyroidism. TCR beta CDR3 regions were amplified from RNA transcripts. An initial RT-PCR round employing HTBI primers preceded a second-round multiplex PCR. MiXCR, applied by TCRdb to the multiplex PCR reads, yields one record per CDR3 protein. The profile shows about 180,000 distinct CDR3 sequences, roughly two fifths of them singletons. Sequencing was performed on peripheral blood. The receptor set was obtained from a woman aged 40 to 50 with Graves' ophthalmopathy.

This clonotype was observed a few times. In DNA form, the CDR3 reads TGTGCCAGCAGGAAAACGGGAGCCAACGAGCAGTACTTC. Translated: CASRKTGANEQYF. The chain recombines TRBV6-1 with TRBJ2-7; a weak D match, TRBD2 (6 bases). The CDR3 covers 13 residues. V lost 6 bases, J lost 5 bases, and 14 bases lay in between. The V gene's germline CDR1 is MNHNS and CDR2 SASEGT.

V and J are TRBV19 and TRBJ1-2, with 7 positions matching TRBD1. The CDR3 has 14 residues. Germline loops: CDR1 LNHDA, CDR2 SQIVND (reference sequence). With V trimmed by 6 bases and J by 3 bases, 7 bases remained unmatched. CDR3 sequence: CASRITGTDYGYTF. The CDR3 DNA reads TGTGCCAGTAGGATCACCGGGACAGACTATGGCTACACCTTC. Supplemented by reference TRBV19 and TRBJ1-2, the full variable domain reads DGGITQSPKYLFRKEGQNVTLSCEQNLNHDAMYWYRQDPGQGLRLIYYSQIVNDFQKGDIAEGYSVSREKKESFPLTVTSAQKNPTAFYLCASRITGTDYGYTFGSGTRLTVV.

The chain employs TRBV12-3 or TRBV12-4 and TRBJ1-1; D is ambiguous. V dropped 2 bases and J dropped 7 bases, with 5 bases sitting between them. This CDR3 contains 11 residues. The CDR3 bases are TGTGCCAGCAGTTTAAAGGGTGAAGCTTTCTTT. As protein: CASSLKGEAFF.

V is TRBV6-1 and J is TRBJ1-2; 9 bases match TRBD1. CDR3 length: 13 amino acids. Losses at the gene ends were 6 bases for V and 8 bases for J; bases not matched to a gene: 7. Germline CDR1 MNHNS, CDR2 SASEGT. This CDR3 reads CASSWTQGAGYTF. CDR3 bases: TGTGCCAGCAGCTGGACACAGGGGGCCGGCTACACCTTC.

This clonotype was observed at least ten times. The CDR3 region has the DNA TGCAGCGTTGAAGCCGGGACAGGGACAGGCTACACCTTC. Translation gives CSVEAGTGTGYTF. The genes are TRBV29-1 and TRBJ1-2; 9 positions agree with TRBD1. After removal of 1 base from V and 8 bases from J, the junction contained 5 bases not matched to a gene. The germline gives CDR1 SQVTM, CDR2 ANQGSEA. The CDR3 is 13 amino acids.

This clonotype came up many times. This chain uses TRBV19 with TRBJ2-5; no firm D call. V was pared by 1 base and J by 2 bases, with 2 bases between. The CDR3 is made up of 12 amino acids. From germline, CDR1 is LNHDA and CDR2 SQIVND (reference sequence). CDR3 amino acids: CASSIAQETQYF. The CDR3 DNA sequence: TGTGCCAGTAGTATAGCTCAAGAGACCCAGTACTTC.

This chain uses TRBV6-1 with TRBJ2-5, with D unclear. This CDR3 comprises 12 residues. Looked up from germline, CDR1 is MNHNS and CDR2 is SASEGT. The V and J ends lost 6 bases and 4 bases respectively, with 9 bases between them. CDR3 sequence reads: CASSSPPETQYF. The CDR3 region has the DNA TGTGCCAGCAGCTCCCCCCCAGAGACCCAGTACTTC.

This clonotype was detected ten times or more. V is TRBV7-2 and J is TRBJ2-5, with TRBD1 matching 7 bases. Germline V gene sequence: CDR1 SGHTA, CDR2 FQGNSA. The ends lost 5 bases at V and 5 bases at J; junction bases unmatched: 5. The CDR3 consists of 13 residues. CDR3 sequence reads: CASSPDRAETQYF. The CDR3 DNA sequence: TGTGCCAGCAGCCCTGACAGGGCGGAGACCCAGTACTTC.

This clonotype came up many times. The CDR3 sequence: CASSWGGGQETQYF. The DNA of the CDR3 is TGTGCCAGCAGCTGGGGCGGGGGGCAAGAGACCCAGTACTTC. The J gene is TRBJ2-5, the V gene TRBV7-2; TRBD2 matches at 8 bases. V was clipped by 4 bases and J by 2 bases; unmatched bases: 3. CDR1 is SGHTA and CDR2 is FQGNSA in the germline V gene. CDR3 length: 14 amino acids. Full variable domain (outside the CDR3, taken from reference TRBV7-2 and TRBJ2-5): GAGVSQSPSNKVTEKGKDVELRCDPISGHTALYWYRQSLGQGLEFLIYFQGNSAPDKSGLPSDRFSAERTGGSVSTLTIQRTQQEDSAVYLCASSWGGGQETQYFGPGTRLLVL.

The chain carries TRBV28 and TRBJ2-7; a possible D gene is TRBD2 (6 bases). Trimming cost V 6 bases and J 4 bases, with 13 bases left between them. The V gene's germline CDR1 is MDHEN and CDR2 SYDVKM. The CDR3 extends over 13 amino acids. CDR3 sequence reads: CASSPGTLYEQYF. In DNA, the CDR3 is TGTGCCAGCAGCCCCGGGACTTTATACGAGCAGTACTTC. Full variable domain (outside the CDR3, taken from reference TRBV28 and TRBJ2-7): DVKVTQSSRYLVKRTGEKVFLECVQDMDHENMFWYRQDPGLGLRLIYFSYDVKMKEKGDIPEGYSVSREKKERFSLILESASTNQTSMYLCASSPGTLYEQYFGPGTRLTVT.